The 28 T cell receptor beta chains in this list originate from one sample, sequenced in a study of blood T cell repertoires in COVID-19. Libraries were prepared by immunoSEQ multiplex PCR; TCRdb keeps only in-frame clonotypes and omits some of them. The sample includes about 54,000 clones, around 78% seen only once; the top ten take approximately 5%. Sequencing input: peripheral blood. These receptors all stem from a human donor in a cohort sampled during active COVID-19.

J is TRBJ2-7 and V is TRBV19, with TRBD1 matching 10 bases. CDR3 size: 13 residues. J was trimmed by 11 bases and V by 5 bases; bases with no gene match: 9. CDR1 is LNHDA and CDR2 is SQIVND in the germline V gene (reference sequence). The CDR3 DNA sequence: TGTGCCAGTAGTCCCACCGGGACAGGGGACGAGTACTTC. Translation gives CASSPTGTGDEYF. Looking up the rest from reference TRBV19 and TRBJ2-7 gives the full variable domain: DGGITQSPKYLFRKEGQNVTLSCEQNLNHDAMYWYRQDPGQGLRLIYYSQIVNDFQKGDIAEGYSVSREKKESFPLTVTSAQKNPTAFYLCASSPTGTGDEYFGPGTRLTVT.

This sequence joins TRBV28 and TRBJ1-2, with 8 positions matching TRBD1. Germline V CDR1 and CDR2: MDHEN, SYDVKM. V was pared by 3 bases and J by 6 bases, with 15 bases of the junction left unmatched. This CDR3 comprises 17 residues. CDR3 protein: CASSFTFVRGLKHGYTF. The CDR3 DNA is TGTGCCAGCAGTTTTACTTTCGTCAGGGGGCTGAAGCATGGCTACACCTTC.

The chain recombines TRBV5-1 with TRBJ2-3, with a weak D call TRBD1 (5 bases). CDR1 is SGHRS and CDR2 is YFSETQ in the germline V gene. CDR3 size: 14 residues. The germline V and J ends were trimmed by 5 bases and 2 bases, with 12 bases remaining between them. The CDR3 sequence is CASRQGADTDTQYF. In DNA, the CDR3 is TGCGCCAGCAGACAAGGGGCCGACACAGATACGCAGTATTTT.

This chain joins TRBV7-9 and TRBJ2-7; a possible D gene is TRBD1 (5 bases). The germline V gene has CDR1 SEHNR and CDR2 FQNEAQ (reference sequence). Trimming left V 1 base short and J 5 bases short, with 9 bases between. The CDR3 spans 13 residues. The CDR3 DNA reads as TGTGCCAGCAGCTTAGTCAGGGCAAACGAGCAGTACTTC. It codes for CASSLVRANEQYF.

The chain has TRBV3-1 (or the pseudogene TRBV3-2) and TRBJ1-5; 9 positions agree with TRBD1. J lost 2 bases, V lost 1 base, and 3 bases had no gene match. Per germline, CDR1 LGHDT and CDR2 YNNKEL (reference sequence). The CDR3 runs to 16 residues. CDR3 coding DNA: TGTGCCAGCAGCCAAGGGGACAGGGCCGGCAATCAGCCCCAGCATTTT. Residues: CASSQGDRAGNQPQHF.

The chain joins TRBV27 to TRBJ1-3; the match to TRBD1 covers 8 bases. The CDR3 is made up of 18 amino acids. The trim removed 2 bases at V and 1 base at J, leaving 10 bases unmatched. Germline lookup yields CDR1 MNHEY and CDR2 SMNVEV (reference sequence). CDR3 DNA sequence: TGTGCCAGCAGTTTAACCGGACAGGGATCTAAGTCTGGAAACACCATATATTTT. This translates into CASSLTGQGSKSGNTIYF.

This clone turned up a few times. The rearrangement links TRBV7-9 to TRBJ1-1, with 7 bases aligning to TRBD1. V shed 2 bases and J 7 bases; nucleotides not matched to a gene: 19. This CDR3 contains 18 residues. CDR1 SEHNR and CDR2 FQNEAQ come from the germline V gene (reference sequence). The CDR3 bases are TGTGCCAGCAGCTTACCCATGAGCTTCCAGGGGGAGGTTGATGAAGCTTTCTTT. Protein: CASSLPMSFQGEVDEAFF.

The rearrangement uses TRBV9 and TRBJ2-7; TRBD1 matches 9 bases. The germline V gene has CDR1 SGDLS and CDR2 YYNGEE. Trimming cost V 4 bases and J 5 bases; bases outside gene matches: 10. The CDR3 has 15 amino acids. CDR3 DNA sequence: TGTGCCAGCAGCCCCCCCGGGACAGGGTACCACGAGCAGTACTTC. Residues: CASSPPGTGYHEQYF.

The J gene is TRBJ1-4, the V gene TRBV19, with 8 bases aligning to TRBD1. CDR3 length: 17 amino acids. Germline V gene lookup returns CDR1 LNHDA and CDR2 SQIVND (reference sequence). Trimming removed 6 bases from V and 2 bases from J; junction bases left unmatched: 11. The DNA for the CDR3 is TGTGCCAGTAGCGTCGACAGGGGATCCTGGACTAATGAAAAACTGTTTTTT. Protein: CASSVDRGSWTNEKLFF.

For the CDR3, the DNA is TGTGCCAGCAGTGATCAGGGGCTGGGTGAAGCTTTCTTT. This sequence encodes CASSDQGLGEAFF. The rearrangement joins TRBV2 to TRBJ1-1; perhaps TRBD1 as D (6 bases). Germline CDR1 is SNHLY and CDR2 is FYNNEI. V was clipped by 3 bases and J by 7 bases, with 12 bases between them. The CDR3 runs 13 residues.

This clone was seen a single time. The chain is built from TRBV15 and TRBJ1-1; weak D call: TRBD1 (6 bases). The CDR3 sequence is 14 residues long. Germline CDR1 LNHNV, CDR2 YYDKDF (reference sequence). The germline V and J ends were trimmed by 0 bases and 7 bases, with 12 bases remaining between them. CDR3 DNA sequence: TGTGCCACCAGCAGAGATCGGGGGGGGCTTGAAGCTTTCTTT. It specifies CATSRDRGGLEAFF.

This chain connects TRBV5-4 to TRBJ1-1, with a weak D call TRBD1 (5 bases). The CDR3 extends over 15 amino acids. V dropped 6 bases and J dropped 0 bases, with 15 bases sitting between them. Germline V CDR1 and CDR2: SGHNT, YYREEE (reference sequence). This CDR3 is CASTRARGVNTEAFF. The CDR3 DNA reads as TGTGCCAGCACCCGGGCTCGGGGGGTGAACACTGAAGCTTTCTTT.

The V call is TRBV3-1 (or the pseudogene TRBV3-2), the J call TRBJ2-5; D gene unclear. In germline, CDR1 is LGHDT, CDR2 YNNKEL (reference sequence). CDR3 length: 15 residues. With 3 bases removed from V and 1 base from J, the gap between germline ends came to 12 bases. The CDR3 protein is CASSQAVTVQETQYF. The CDR3 coding sequence is TGTGCCAGCAGCCAGGCCGTTACAGTCCAAGAGACCCAGTACTTC.

This clone was picked up one time. The rearrangement links TRBV6-4 to TRBJ2-6; D is perhaps TRBD1 (5 bases). The CDR3 has 16 amino acids. Trimming took 0 bases from V and 4 from J, leaving 10 bases between them. CDR1 and CDR2 from the germline V gene are MRHNA and SNTAGT. CDR3 residues: CASSDSGAQGANVLTF. CDR3 sequence (DNA): TGTGCCAGCAGTGACTCAGGGGCGCAAGGGGCCAACGTCCTGACTTTC.

This chain connects TRBV9 to TRBJ2-6, with D perhaps TRBD1 (5 bases). Per the germline V gene, CDR1 is SGDLS and CDR2 is YYNGEE. The CDR3 runs to 15 residues. The V end lost 0 bases, the J end lost 4 bases, and 8 bases lay between the germline ends. The CDR3 nucleotides are TGTGCCAGCAGCGTAGAGGGGCAAGGGGCCAACGTCCTGACTTTC. Its translation: CASSVEGQGANVLTF.

The V and J genes are TRBV7-2 and TRBJ2-3; D is unclear. Per germline, CDR1 SGHTA and CDR2 FQGNSA. The CDR3 length is 14 residues. V lost 0 bases to trimming and J lost 0 bases, with 4 bases between them. CDR3 sequence (DNA): TGTGCCAGCAGCTTAGCTGGCAGCACAGATACGCAGTATTTT. Its translation is CASSLAGSTDTQYF.

Only one count was recorded for this clone. V gene TRBV18 combines with J gene TRBJ1-3; TRBD1 might be the D (6 bases). Germline V gene sequence: CDR1 KGHSH, CDR2 LQKENI. Deletions cut 3 bases from V and 15 bases from J, with 24 bases between. There are 15 residues in the CDR3. The CDR3 here is CASSPKAIEGTITYF. The DNA of the CDR3 is TGTGCCAGCTCACCCAAGGCGATAGAAGGGACAATTACATATTTT. The variable domain in full, with the rest retrieved from reference TRBV18 and TRBJ1-3, is NAGVMQNPRHLVRRRGQEARLRCSPMKGHSHVYWYRQLPEEGLKFMVYLQKENIIDESGMPKERFSAEFPKEGPSILRIQQVVRGDSAAYFCASSPKAIEGTITYFGEGSWLTVV.

The J gene is TRBJ2-5, the V gene TRBV5-1; D is undetermined. With 5 bases removed from V and 8 bases from J, the gap between germline ends came to 10 bases. The germline gives CDR1 SGHRS, CDR2 YFSETQ. This CDR3 region has 11 residues. CDR3 sequence reads: CASRREETQYF. The CDR3 coding sequence is TGCGCCAGCAGACGAGAGGAAACCCAGTACTTC.

The chain is built from TRBV10-3 and TRBJ2-1; 9 positions agree with TRBD2. J was trimmed by 8 bases and V by 0 bases; bases with no gene match: 8. CDR3 size: 16 residues. The germline gives CDR1 ENHRY, CDR2 SYGVKD. The CDR3 region has the DNA TGTGCCATCAGTGAGTCGGCGGGGGGGGGCCAAGATGAGCAGTTCTTC. This encodes CAISESAGGGQDEQFF.

The rearrangement uses TRBV6-1 and TRBJ1-3; D gene unclear. CDR3 size: 15 residues. Germline-derived CDR1 and CDR2 are MNHNS and SASEGT. Trimming shortened V by 0 bases and J by 4 bases, and 10 bases separated the two germline ends. The CDR3 region has the DNA TGTGCCAGCAGTGAAGCCACAGCCCGAGGAAACACCATATATTTT. It specifies CASSEATARGNTIYF.

This clone was counted between two and nine times. The chain links TRBV19 to TRBJ2-5; a possible D gene is TRBD2 (6 bases). CDR1 and CDR2 (germline): LNHDA, SQIVND (reference sequence). The CDR3 covers 12 residues. Deletions cut 8 bases from V and 5 bases from J, with 12 bases between. The CDR3 nucleotides read TGTGCCAGTCGAGGCGGGGCGGAGACCCAGTACTTC. Its protein product is CASRGGAETQYF.

CDR3 in amino acids: CASRHRDLPLGGYTF. CDR3 DNA sequence: TGTGCCAGCAGGCACCGGGACTTACCTTTGGGCGGCTACACCTTC. The chain recombines TRBV13 with TRBJ1-2, with TRBD1 as a possible D gene (5 bases). V gave up 6 bases and J gave up 8 bases, with 22 bases separating them. The length of the CDR3 is 15 residues. The germline V gene has CDR1 PRHDT and CDR2 FYEKMQ (reference sequence).

This clone turned up a few times. V is TRBV19 and J is TRBJ2-5, with unresolved D. V was clipped by 3 bases and J by 2 bases, with 7 bases between them. Germline-derived CDR1 and CDR2 are LNHDA and SQIVND (reference sequence). The CDR3 is 13 residues long. The CDR3 nucleotides are TGTGCCAGTAGTATCTCTCCGCAAGAGACCCAGTACTTC. Translation gives CASSISPQETQYF.

The chain recombines TRBV11-2 with TRBJ2-1, with unresolved D. Looked up from germline, CDR1 is SGHAT and CDR2 is FQNNGV. The V end lost 5 bases, the J end lost 0 bases, and 14 bases lay between the germline ends. The CDR3 is 16 residues long. The CDR3 loop reads CASSLSRISSYNEQFF. In DNA, the CDR3 is TGTGCCAGCAGCCTCTCTCGTATTAGCTCCTACAATGAGCAGTTCTTC.

The genes are TRBV19 and TRBJ1-5; TRBD1 matches at 10 bases. Unmatched junction bases numbered 17, after V lost 7 bases and J lost 2 bases. Germline V CDR1 and CDR2: LNHDA, SQIVND (reference sequence). This CDR3 has 19 residues. CDR3 loop: CASKSGLRQGAVGNQPQHF. The DNA for the CDR3 is TGTGCCAGTAAAAGCGGGCTGCGACAGGGGGCCGTAGGCAATCAGCCCCAGCATTTT.

This rearrangement joins TRBV28 to TRBJ1-6, with 11 bases fitting TRBD1. This CDR3 is built from 16 residues. After removal of 1 base from V and 10 bases from J, the junction contained 6 bases not matched to a gene. CDR1 is MDHEN, CDR2 SYDVKM, per germline. The CDR3 reads CASSLFGQGAGSPLHF. CDR3 in DNA: TGTGCCAGCAGTTTATTTGGACAGGGGGCAGGATCACCCCTCCACTTT.

This chain connects TRBV30 to TRBJ1-1; D possibly corresponds to TRBD1 (5 bases). With 7 bases removed from V and 0 bases from J, the gap between germline ends came to 12 bases. Germline V gene data show CDR1 as GTSNPN and CDR2 as SVGIG (reference sequence). This CDR3 region has 13 residues. The CDR3 DNA follows: TGTGCCTTCAGGGATTTCATGAACACTGAAGCTTTCTTT. The encoded protein is CAFRDFMNTEAFF.

The rearrangement joins TRBV6-5 to TRBJ1-1; a possible D gene is TRBD1 (5 bases). This CDR3 region has 12 residues. V gave up 5 bases and J gave up 11 bases, with 15 bases separating them. Germline V lookup: CDR1 MNHEY, CDR2 SVGAGI. In nucleotides, the CDR3 is TGTGCCAGCAGTCAACGGGGGAGGAAGGCTTTCTTT. Its translation is CASSQRGRKAFF.